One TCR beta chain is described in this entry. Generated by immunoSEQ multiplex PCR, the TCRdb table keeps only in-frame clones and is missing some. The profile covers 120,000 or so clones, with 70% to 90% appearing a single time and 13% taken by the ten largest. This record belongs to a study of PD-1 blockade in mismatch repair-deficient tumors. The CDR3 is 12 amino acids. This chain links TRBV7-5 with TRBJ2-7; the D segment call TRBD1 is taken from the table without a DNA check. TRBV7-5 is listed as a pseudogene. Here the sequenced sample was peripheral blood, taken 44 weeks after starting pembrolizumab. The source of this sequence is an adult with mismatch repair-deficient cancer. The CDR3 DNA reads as TGTGCCAGAAGCTGGACAGGGGGCGAGCAGTACTTC. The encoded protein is CARSWTGGEQYF.